Shown below are 24 T cell receptor beta chains from a single sample sequenced in a study of T cells in Graves' hyperthyroidism and ophthalmopathy. TCR beta CDR3 regions were amplified from RNA transcripts. HTBI primers were the set used in a first-round RT-PCR of the TCR CDR3. TCRdb itself ran the multiplex PCR reads through MiXCR, one entry per CDR3 protein. The sample lists about 260,000 distinct CDR3 sequences, 25% seen once, with approximately 25% in the top ten. Sequencing was done on a sample of blood. The receptors were gathered from a man aged 40-49 years with Graves' hyperthyroidism that later progressed to Graves' ophthalmopathy.

This clonotype has a handful of counts. A read error may explain this, as a much larger clone is one base away. The DNA for the CDR3 is TGTGCCACTAGTATCAGGGGGCTAGGGACTGAAGCTTTCTTT. Translated: CATSIRGLGTEAFF. The V gene is TRBV19, the J gene TRBJ1-1, with 8 positions matching TRBD1. The CDR3 length is 14 residues. The germline CDR1 and CDR2 sequences are LNHDA and SQIVND (reference sequence).

This clonotype has at least ten counts. J is TRBJ2-5 and V is TRBV7-3; D not certain. Trimming removed 2 bases from V and 5 bases from J, with 9 bases in between. CDR1 SGHTA and CDR2 FQGTGA come from the germline V gene. The CDR3 is 13 residues long. CDR3 nucleotides: TGTGCCAGCAGCTTAGGTGTCTGGGAGACCCAGTACTTC. This codes for CASSLGVWETQYF. The complete variable domain, with remaining parts taken from reference TRBV7-3 and TRBJ2-5, reads GAGVSQTPSNKVTEKGKYVELRCDPISGHTALYWYRQSLGQGPEFLIYFQGTGAADDSGLPNDRFFAVRPEGSVSTLKIQRTERGDSAVYLCASSLGVWETQYFGPGTRLLVL.

This clonotype showed up many times. V and J are TRBV2 and TRBJ2-7; D may be TRBD2 (6 bases). The CDR3 is made up of 14 amino acids. Trimming pared 10 bases from V and 0 bases from J, leaving 16 bases between. From germline, CDR1 is SNHLY and CDR2 FYNNEI. The CDR3 protein is CATQLAQSSYEQYF. The CDR3 coding sequence is TGTGCCACGCAACTAGCTCAGAGCTCCTACGAGCAGTACTTC.

Notes on this clonotype: A junction end diverges from the germline sequence, so it may reflect a read error. J is TRBJ2-2 and V is TRBV7-6, with 8 bases matching TRBD2. The CDR3 spans 18 residues. CDR1 is SGHVS, CDR2 FNYEAQ, per germline. CDR3 bases: TGCGCCAGCAGCCTATCAGTAACTCAGCGGGAGCGCACCGGGGAGCTGTTTTTT. This encodes CASSLSVTQRERTGELFF.

This clonotype was recorded at least ten times. V is TRBV27 and J is TRBJ1-5; D not resolved. CDR1 and CDR2 (germline): MNHEY, SMNVEV (reference sequence). The CDR3 is 16 amino acids. The V gene lost 5 bases and the J gene lost 0 bases, with 14 bases spanning the gap. CDR3 sequence (DNA): TGTGCCAGCAGTGAAATCAGGCCCTTTAGCAATCAGCCCCAGCATTTT. It is translated as CASSEIRPFSNQPQHF.

The chain combines TRBV6-5 with TRBJ2-7; 7 bases fit TRBD2. Germline V gives CDR1 MNHEY, CDR2 SVGAGI. With 2 bases clipped from V and 2 bases from J, the junction kept 6 bases outside the gene matches. This CDR3 has 15 residues. CDR3: CASSYPSGMAYEQYF. CDR3 sequence (DNA): TGTGCCAGCAGTTACCCGAGCGGGATGGCCTACGAGCAGTACTTC.

There are many counts of this clonotype. The chain uses TRBV5-1 and TRBJ1-1, with D unclear. Germline CDR1 SGHRS, CDR2 YFSETQ. CDR3 length: 17 residues. V lost 3 bases, J lost 2 bases, and 20 bases lay in between. The CDR3 coding sequence is TGCGCCAGCAGCTCGAAACCTTTTATGGGCCAAAACACTGAAGCTTTCTTT. Translated, it gives CASSSKPFMGQNTEAFF. The full variable domain, rest sourced from reference TRBV5-1 and TRBJ1-1, is KAGVTQTPRYLIKTRGQQVTLSCSPISGHRSVSWYQQTPGQGLQFLFEYFSETQRNKGNFPGRFSGRQFSNSRSEMNVSTLELGDSALYLCASSSKPFMGQNTEAFFGQGTRLTVV.

This clonotype was counted at least ten times. This chain links TRBV20-1 with TRBJ1-1; D not certain. The ends were cut back, 1 base at V and 10 bases at J, with 25 bases in the middle. Germline V CDR1 and CDR2: DFQATT, SNEGSKA (reference sequence). There are 16 residues in the CDR3. In DNA, the CDR3 is TGCAGTGCTAGAGTTCTTATTATAGGCTTGAATTCAGGAGCTTTCTTT. Amino acids: CSARVLIIGLNSGAFF.

The V gene is TRBV7-2, the J gene TRBJ1-2; D gene unclear. Trimming stripped 5 bases from V and 4 bases from J, with 17 bases between. The germline V gene encodes CDR1 SGHTA and CDR2 FQGNSA. CDR3 length: 15 amino acids. The CDR3 sequence is CASSPDPGRSYGYTF. The CDR3 DNA sequence: TGTGCCAGCAGCCCTGACCCAGGCCGTAGCTATGGCTACACCTTC.

This clonotype occurred many times. The V gene is TRBV7-9, the J gene TRBJ1-2, with D maybe TRBD1 (6 bases). With 5 bases removed from V and 5 bases from J, the gap between germline ends came to 18 bases. Per germline, CDR1 SEHNR and CDR2 FQNEAQ (reference sequence). CDR3 length: 15 residues. CDR3 nucleotides: TGTGCCAGCAGCCCGTTGGACAGAGAAATTTATGGCTACACCTTC. Encoded protein: CASSPLDREIYGYTF.

This clonotype was recorded at least ten times. The CDR3 protein is CASSEQGSGRQYF. The CDR3 DNA reads TGTGCCAGCAGCGAACAAGGGTCGGGGCGGCAGTACTTC. The chain employs TRBV9 and TRBJ2-7; D is possibly TRBD1 or TRBD2 (5 bases each). The V end was cut by 3 bases, the J end by 9 bases, with 16 bases between. The germline gives CDR1 SGDLS, CDR2 YYNGEE. The CDR3 is made up of 13 amino acids.

V is TRBV6-7 and J is TRBJ2-6; TRBD2 aligns across 7 bases. TRBV6-7 is an ORF, with its function uncertain. V lost 2 bases and J lost 0; bases outside the gene matches: 13. The CDR3 is 20 amino acids. The CDR3 here is CASSYPGNQGGSSGANVLTF. The DNA of the CDR3 is TGTGCCAGCAGTTACCCGGGTAATCAGGGAGGGAGCTCTGGGGCCAACGTCCTGACTTTC.

This clonotype showed up many times. The chain has TRBV7-2 and TRBJ1-1; D is unclear. CDR3 length: 19 amino acids. The V gene lost 0 bases and the J gene lost 2 bases, with 22 bases spanning the gap. Germline V gives CDR1 SGHTA, CDR2 FQGNSA. CDR3 residues: CASSLALGTTGKRNTEAFF. In nucleotides, the CDR3 is TGTGCCAGCAGCTTAGCTCTCGGTACAACCGGGAAACGTAACACTGAAGCTTTCTTT.

This clonotype was recorded at least ten times. The chain carries TRBV7-9 and TRBJ2-5, with 8 bases lining up with TRBD1. Germline-derived CDR1 and CDR2 are SEHNR and FQNEAQ (reference sequence). V dropped 2 bases and J dropped 7; count of bases not matched to a gene: 6. The length of the CDR3 is 14 residues. CDR3 amino acids: CASSLSRGQGTQYF. DNA of the CDR3: TGTGCCAGCAGCTTAAGCAGGGGGCAGGGGACCCAGTACTTC.

The CDR3 DNA is TGTGCCAGCAGTTTTTGGGGGCCTCGAGGCACCGGGGAGCTGTTTTTT. Translated: CASSFWGPRGTGELFF. The V call is TRBV28, the J call TRBJ2-2; TRBD1 might be the D (6 bases). Trimming removed 3 bases from V and 4 bases from J, with 15 bases in between. This CDR3 contains 16 residues. Germline V gene lookup returns CDR1 MDHEN and CDR2 SYDVKM.

The J gene is TRBJ1-1, the V gene TRBV7-3, with a possible D match to TRBD1 (6 bases). V was cut by 5 bases and J by 3 bases, with 10 bases left in between. The V gene's germline CDR1 is SGHTA and CDR2 FQGTGA. The CDR3 contains 13 residues. The CDR3 loop is CASSPDRYTEAFF. Written as DNA, the CDR3 is TGTGCCAGCAGCCCCGACAGGTACACTGAAGCTTTCTTT.

In this sample, this clonotype turned up many times. V and J are TRBV9 and TRBJ2-7; 8 positions agree with TRBD1. The CDR3 extends over 16 amino acids. Germline lookup yields CDR1 SGDLS and CDR2 YYNGEE. V was clipped by 4 bases and J by 2 bases; unmatched bases: 11. Written as DNA, the CDR3 is TGTGCCAGCAGCCCAGGCCCCGACAGGGGCGCCTACGAGCAGTACTTC. Encoded protein: CASSPGPDRGAYEQYF.

This clonotype was picked up many times. The chain joins TRBV3-1 to TRBJ1-5; no definite D call. The length of the CDR3 is 13 residues. V was cut by 0 bases and J by 7 bases, with 7 bases left in between. Germline loops: CDR1 LGHDT, CDR2 YNNKEL (reference sequence). CDR3 sequence (DNA): TGTGCCAGCAGCCAAGATACGGCGCAGCCCCAGCATTTT. It codes for CASSQDTAQPQHF.

This clonotype was seen only once. V gene TRBV6-1 combines with J gene TRBJ1-2, with 11 bases that match TRBD1. Per the germline V gene, CDR1 is MNHNS and CDR2 is SASEGT. V was clipped by 11 bases and J by 9 bases; unmatched bases: 5. The CDR3 has 11 amino acids. CDR3 bases: TGTGCCTGCGGACAGGGGGCTCGCTACACCTTC. It translates to CACGQGARYTF.

This clonotype was recorded at least ten times. The V call is TRBV27, the J call TRBJ1-5; 7 nucleotides match TRBD1. The CDR3 is made up of 15 amino acids. The germline CDR1 and CDR2 sequences are MNHEY and SMNVEV (reference sequence). V trimming: 5 bases; J trimming: 0 bases; junction bases outside the gene matches: 4. This chain's CDR3 is CASSPQGYSNQPQHF. Written as DNA, the CDR3 is TGTGCCAGCAGTCCACAGGGGTATAGCAATCAGCCCCAGCATTTT.

This clonotype came up a few times. The gene calls are TRBV6-2 or TRBV6-3 and TRBJ2-7, with 11 bases that match TRBD2. This CDR3 comprises 14 residues. The V segment lost 3 bases and the J segment 6 bases; nucleotides outside the gene matches: 4. Germline loops: CDR1 MNHEY, CDR2 SVGEGT. Here the CDR3 reads CASSYGLAGGEQYF. Here the CDR3 DNA reads TGTGCCAGCAGTTATGGGCTAGCGGGAGGCGAGCAGTACTTC.

This clonotype has a count of ten or more. As the CDR3 is not closed by the conserved phenylalanine or tryptophan, this likely results from a read error. This chain joins TRBV24-1 and TRBJ2-2, with D possibly being TRBD1 or TRBD2 (5 bases each). The CDR3 has 15 residues. Germline V gene data show CDR1 as KGHDR and CDR2 as SFDVKD. Deletions cut 2 bases from V and 2 bases from J, with 8 bases between. The DNA for the CDR3 is TGTGCCACCAGTGATTGGGGACGTAACACCGGGGAGCTGTTTTCT. This translates into CATSDWGRNTGELFS.

At least ten counts were recorded for this clonotype. This sequence joins TRBV29-1 and TRBJ2-7, with D perhaps matching TRBD2 (6 bases). CDR3 length equals 13 residues. Germline V gene sequence: CDR1 SQVTM, CDR2 ANQGSEA. The V end lost 4 bases, the J end lost 2 bases, and 12 bases lay between the germline ends. Here the CDR3 DNA reads TGCAGCGTTGCGGGAGTAGTCCCCTACGAGCAGTACTTC. Its translation: CSVAGVVPYEQYF.

J is TRBJ2-7 and V is TRBV7-6; D might be TRBD2 (5 bases). The CDR3 is 13 residues long. V lost 5 bases, J lost 7 bases, and 15 bases lay in between. Germline V gives CDR1 SGHVS, CDR2 FNYEAQ. CDR3: CASSTGNSGEQYF. The CDR3 DNA reads TGTGCCAGCAGCACGGGGAACTCTGGTGAGCAGTACTTC.